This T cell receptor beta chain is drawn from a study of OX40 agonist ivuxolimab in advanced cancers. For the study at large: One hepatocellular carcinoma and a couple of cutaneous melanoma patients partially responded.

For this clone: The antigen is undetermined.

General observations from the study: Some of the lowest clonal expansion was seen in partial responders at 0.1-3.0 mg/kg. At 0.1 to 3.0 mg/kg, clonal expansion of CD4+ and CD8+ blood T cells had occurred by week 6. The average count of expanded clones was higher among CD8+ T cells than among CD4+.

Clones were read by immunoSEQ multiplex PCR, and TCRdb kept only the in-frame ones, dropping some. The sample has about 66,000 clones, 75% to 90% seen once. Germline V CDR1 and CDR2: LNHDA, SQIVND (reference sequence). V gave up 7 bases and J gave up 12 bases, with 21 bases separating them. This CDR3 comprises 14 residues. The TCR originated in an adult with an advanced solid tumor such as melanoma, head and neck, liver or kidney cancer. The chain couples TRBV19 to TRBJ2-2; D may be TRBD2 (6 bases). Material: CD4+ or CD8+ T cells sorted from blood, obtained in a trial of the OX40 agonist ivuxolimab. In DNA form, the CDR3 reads TGTGCCAGTACCAGTATTAGGTGGGACTGGAAGCTGTTTTTT. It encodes CASTSIRWDWKLFF. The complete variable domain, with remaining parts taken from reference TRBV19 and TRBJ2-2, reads DGGITQSPKYLFRKEGQNVTLSCEQNLNHDAMYWYRQDPGQGLRLIYYSQIVNDFQKGDIAEGYSVSREKKESFPLTVTSAQKNPTAFYLCASTSIRWDWKLFFGEGSRLTVL.